This passage covers 6 T cell receptor beta chains from one sample sequenced in a study of blood T cells in healthy people across ages. Primers used in a second PCR of roughly 6 to 11 cycles were a sample-barcoded 5' primer and a J-beta primer mix. TCRdb called the 5' RACE reads again in MiXCR, with one record for every CDR3 protein. The profile shows over 1,500,000 distinct CDR3 sequences, around 50% of them singletons. The sample taken for sequencing was blood. These TCRs come from a woman aged 40 to 50 in good health.

This clonotype was seen a handful of times. The chain uses TRBV20-1 and TRBJ2-6; tentatively, D is TRBD2 (5 bases). The germline gives CDR1 DFQATT, CDR2 SNEGSKA (reference sequence). The CDR3 length is 16 residues. V lost 0 bases and J lost 12, with 21 bases in between. The DNA for the CDR3 is TGCAGTGCTAGAGATCTTGAGTCTCGAGGGTTCGGCGTCCTGACTTTC. Translating gives CSARDLESRGFGVLTF.

The chain couples TRBV12-3 or TRBV12-4 to TRBJ2-6; D possibly uses TRBD1 or TRBD2 (6 bases each). Trimming stripped 3 bases from V and 5 bases from J, with 17 bases between. The CDR3 contains 17 residues. CDR3 sequence reads: CASSLAIGGAWANVLTF. The CDR3 coding sequence is TGTGCCAGCAGTTTGGCCATCGGGGGCGCCTGGGCCAACGTCCTGACTTTC.

The V and J genes are TRBV10-3 and TRBJ2-1; 9 nucleotides line up with TRBD1. Germline V gene data show CDR1 as ENHRY and CDR2 as SYGVKD. CDR3 size: 14 residues. V dropped 7 bases and J dropped 2; count of bases not matched to a gene: 3. The CDR3 DNA reads as TGTGCCATCATGGGACAGGGCCCCTACAATGAGCAGTTCTTC. As protein: CAIMGQGPYNEQFF.

This chain links TRBV7-9 with TRBJ2-7, with 9 bases matching TRBD1. The DNA matches TRBJ2-5 better at its end, which makes the J call doubtful. The CDR3 totals 17 residues. CDR1 and CDR2 (germline): SEHNR, FQNEAQ (reference sequence). The CDR3 spells CASSTRGQGGGQETQYF. CDR3 DNA: TGTGCCAGCAGCACCAGGGGACAGGGAGGGGGCCAAGAGACCCAGTACTTC.

This chain uses TRBV15 with TRBJ2-5; 10 bases map to TRBD2. V lost 1 base, J lost 5 bases, and 4 bases stayed unmatched. This CDR3 has 15 amino acids. Per germline, CDR1 LNHNV and CDR2 YYDKDF (reference sequence). CDR3 coding DNA: TGTGCCACCAGCAGAGTCGGGACTAGCGAGGAGACCCAGTACTTC. It encodes CATSRVGTSEETQYF.

This clonotype was seen only once. The gene calls are TRBV7-9 and TRBJ1-2; possible D gene TRBD1, 5 bases. This CDR3 region has 17 residues. Germline values: CDR1 SEHNR, CDR2 FQNEAQ (reference sequence). The V end was cut by 5 bases, the J end by 4 bases, with 23 bases between. CDR3 region: CASSPGAGTGVGYGYTF. CDR3 bases: TGTGCCAGCAGCCCCGGGGCAGGGACCGGGGTCGGCTATGGCTACACCTTC. The full variable domain, its missing parts supplied by reference TRBV7-9 and TRBJ1-2, is DTGVSQNPRHKITKRGQNVTFRCDPISEHNRLYWYRQTLGQGPEFLTYFQNEAQLEKSRLLSDRFSAERPKGSFSTLEIQRTEQGDSAMYLCASSPGAGTGVGYGYTFGSGTRLTVV.